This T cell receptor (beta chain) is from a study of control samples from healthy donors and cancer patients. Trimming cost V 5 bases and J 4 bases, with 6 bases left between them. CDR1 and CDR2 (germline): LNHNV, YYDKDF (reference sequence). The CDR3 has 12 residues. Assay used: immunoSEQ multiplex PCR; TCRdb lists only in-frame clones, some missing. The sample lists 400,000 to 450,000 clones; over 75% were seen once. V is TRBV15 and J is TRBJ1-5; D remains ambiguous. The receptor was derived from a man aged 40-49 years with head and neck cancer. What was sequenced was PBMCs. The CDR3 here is CATSGGNQPQHF. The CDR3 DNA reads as TGTGCCACCAGCGGAGGAAATCAGCCCCAGCATTTT.